This passage covers 17 T cell receptor beta chains from one sample sequenced in a study of T cell responses to AZD1222 COVID-19 vaccine. Clones were read by immunoSEQ multiplex PCR, and TCRdb kept only the in-frame ones, dropping some. This sample has some 130,000 clones, with over 85% found just once. Sample: peripheral blood, taken on day 0 of AZD1222 vaccination. All receptors derive from an adult in good health.

The V call is TRBV6-5, the J call TRBJ1-4; 7 bases align to TRBD1. The CDR3 length is 15 residues. CDR1 and CDR2 (germline): MNHEY, SVGAGI. V was pared by 8 bases and J by 4 bases, with 10 bases of the junction left unmatched. DNA for the CDR3: TGTGCCAGCCGGCTCTCCGACAGGGTTAATGAAAAACTGTTTTTT. Translating gives CASRLSDRVNEKLFF.

The chain recombines TRBV6-5 with TRBJ2-7, with D uncertain. V was trimmed by 2 bases and J by 6 bases, leaving 8 bases between them. The germline V gene encodes CDR1 MNHEY and CDR2 SVGAGI. CDR3 length: 12 residues. CDR3 sequence reads: CASSYDPGEQYF. The CDR3 coding sequence is TGTGCCAGCAGTTACGACCCGGGCGAGCAGTACTTC.

This chain uses TRBV29-1 with TRBJ1-1; 9 nucleotides line up with TRBD1. V was pared by 7 bases and J by 4 bases, with 7 bases of the junction left unmatched. The CDR3 runs to 13 residues. From germline, CDR1 is SQVTM and CDR2 ANQGSEA. The CDR3 region has the DNA TGCAGCGGGGGGACAGGGAGGAGCACTGAAGCTTTCTTT. Translated, it gives CSGGTGRSTEAFF.

This clone was counted a few times. V and J are TRBV5-1 and TRBJ1-2; 7 bases line up with TRBD1. Germline V lookup: CDR1 SGHRS, CDR2 YFSETQ. The CDR3 consists of 15 residues. V gave up 3 bases and J gave up 2 bases; unmatched junction bases: 7. CDR3 sequence: CASSSIQGGNYGYTF. CDR3 DNA: TGCGCCAGCAGCTCGATTCAAGGGGGCAACTATGGCTACACCTTC.

The chain has TRBV6-5 and TRBJ1-3; D is possibly TRBD1 (6 bases). The length of the CDR3 is 15 residues. Germline lookup yields CDR1 MNHEY and CDR2 SVGAGI. The ends were cut back, 6 bases at V and 4 bases at J, with 16 bases in the middle. The CDR3 DNA sequence: TGTGCCAGCAGGGGTACAGGGCATGAAGGAAACACCATATATTTT. Translating it yields CASRGTGHEGNTIYF.

The chain combines TRBV6-2 or TRBV6-3 with TRBJ1-1, with TRBD1 matching 7 bases. Germline V gives CDR1 MNHEY, CDR2 SVGEGT. This CDR3 contains 15 residues. V shed 5 bases, J shed 5 bases, and the junction held 11 bases outside the gene matches. The CDR3 DNA reads TGTGCCAGCAGTCTTCAGACAGGGAGGGGGACTGAAGCTTTCTTT. Its translation is CASSLQTGRGTEAFF.

The chain's CDR3 is CASSFGITVRGYTF. The CDR3 DNA follows: TGTGCCAGCAGTTTTGGTATCACAGTAAGAGGCTACACCTTC. The rearrangement uses TRBV28 and TRBJ1-2; D not resolved. Trimming pared 3 bases from V and 8 bases from J, leaving 16 bases between. This CDR3 comprises 14 residues. Germline CDR1 is MDHEN and CDR2 is SYDVKM.

The J gene is TRBJ1-3, the V gene TRBV5-1, with D hard to call. CDR3 size: 16 residues. Between the trimmed V and J ends, which lost 0 bases and 0 bases, there was a span of 10 bases. Germline lookup yields CDR1 SGHRS and CDR2 YFSETQ. DNA of the CDR3: TGCGCCAGCAGCTTGGAGGGCCTCATCTCTGGAAACACCATATATTTT. Its protein product is CASSLEGLISGNTIYF.

The V and J genes are TRBV5-6 and TRBJ2-1; D remains unclear. The CDR3 is 15 amino acids. Germline CDR1 and CDR2: SGHDT and YYEEEE. Trimming cost V 0 bases and J 7 bases, with 14 bases left between them. For the CDR3, the DNA is TGTGCCAGCAGCTTGGTACAGTGGTTATATAATGAGCAGTTCTTC. This encodes CASSLVQWLYNEQFF.

The chain carries TRBV28 and TRBJ1-3, with TRBD1 as a possible D gene (6 bases). This CDR3 is built from 14 residues. From germline, CDR1 is MDHEN and CDR2 SYDVKM. V dropped 6 bases and J dropped 0 bases, with 9 bases sitting between them. The CDR3 bases are TGTGCCAGCAGCCAGGGGCTCTCTGGAAACACCATATATTTT. Its protein product is CASSQGLSGNTIYF.

The chain employs TRBV7-9 and TRBJ1-1; 7 bases align to TRBD1. CDR1 and CDR2 (germline): SEHNR, FQNEAQ (reference sequence). CDR3 length: 14 residues. Unmatched junction bases numbered 3, after V lost 3 bases and J lost 2 bases. CDR3 sequence reads: CASSLGTVNTEAFF. CDR3 DNA sequence: TGTGCCAGCAGCTTGGGGACAGTTAACACTGAAGCTTTCTTT.

The rearrangement uses TRBV5-1 and TRBJ1-2; D not certain. Germline V CDR1 and CDR2: SGHRS, YFSETQ. This CDR3 comprises 15 residues. V gave up 4 bases and J gave up 0 bases, with 13 bases separating them. The CDR3 protein is CASSLLAGTNYGYTF. The DNA for the CDR3 is TGCGCCAGCAGCCTACTCGCCGGGACTAACTATGGCTACACCTTC.

The chain recombines TRBV10-2 with TRBJ2-1; TRBD2 aligns across 12 bases. From germline, CDR1 is WSHSY and CDR2 SAAADI. V lost 6 bases and J lost 8; bases outside the gene matches: 11. The CDR3 has 16 residues. CDR3 in DNA: TGCGCCAGCAGGGACTCTAGCGGGAGGGCCTCCCATGAGCAGTTCTTC. It encodes CASRDSSGRASHEQFF.

The genes are TRBV21-1 and TRBJ1-2; TRBD1, the D gene given by the table, was not confirmed from the DNA. TRBV21-1 is a pseudogene. The CDR3 runs 14 residues. The DNA for the CDR3 is TGTGCCAGCTTCCGTGACGACAGGGGGGGTGGCTACACCTTC. Translating gives CASFRDDRGGGYTF.

V usage is TRBV6-5 and J usage is TRBJ1-3; D gene unclear. Trimming left V 0 bases short and J 3 bases short, with 12 bases between. CDR3 size: 16 residues. Per the germline V gene, CDR1 is MNHEY and CDR2 is SVGAGI. The CDR3 region has the DNA TGTGCCAGCAGTTACTCAGGACTAGGGATTGGAAACACCATATATTTT. It translates to CASSYSGLGIGNTIYF.

CDR3 nucleotides: TGTGCCAGCAGCTTGGCAGGGAGACAGCCCCAGCATTTT. Its protein product is CASSLAGRQPQHF. The gene calls are TRBV7-2 and TRBJ1-5, with D possibly being TRBD1 (5 bases). Germline CDR1 and CDR2: SGHTA and FQGNSA. The CDR3 length is 13 residues. V was shortened by 3 bases and J by 7 bases, with 10 bases between the two germline ends.

The J gene is TRBJ2-1, the V gene TRBV30, with D maybe TRBD2 (5 bases). This CDR3 is built from 15 residues. Trimming cost V 0 bases and J 0 bases, with 9 bases left between them. Per germline, CDR1 GTSNPN and CDR2 SVGIG (reference sequence). Written as DNA, the CDR3 is TGTGCCTGGAGTGTAATGGGGAGCTCCTACAATGAGCAGTTCTTC. Translating gives CAWSVMGSSYNEQFF.